The 22 T cell receptor beta chains below were found in one sample sequenced in a study of beta chain features in type 1 diabetes. The entirety of the isolated RNA underwent reverse transcription, so expressed TCRB transcripts were sequenced. Clones were sequenced by immunoSEQ multiplex PCR, and TCRdb holds only the in-frame ones, with some missing. The top ten hold 0.035% to 0.04% of the sample, which has roughly 400,000 clones, roughly 14% seen once. Sequenced sample: naive CD4+ T cells from blood. The receptors were gathered from a man under 40 in good health.

The chain carries TRBV7-3 and TRBJ2-1; a weak D match, TRBD1 (6 bases). The germline V gene has CDR1 SGHTA and CDR2 FQGTGA. V shed 5 bases and J shed 0 bases, with 11 bases lying between them. The CDR3 has 15 amino acids. The CDR3 DNA sequence: TGTGCCAGCAGCCTGGACAGAGACTCCTACAATGAGCAGTTCTTC. Translated, it gives CASSLDRDSYNEQFF.

This sequence joins TRBV5-4 and TRBJ2-5, with 8 bases that match TRBD1. The CDR3 totals 15 residues. Trimming cost V 3 bases and J 4 bases; bases outside gene matches: 8. Germline V gene sequence: CDR1 SGHNT, CDR2 YYREEE (reference sequence). CDR3 bases: TGTGCCAGCAGCTCCGGAGGACAGGGCGGAGAGACCCAGTACTTC. As protein: CASSSGGQGGETQYF.

The table lists this clone with a few counts. This chain uses TRBV12-5 with TRBJ1-5; D uncertain. Trimming took off 1 base at V and 7 bases at J, with 8 bases between the two ends. This CDR3 contains 13 residues. Germline V gene lookup returns CDR1 LGHNT and CDR2 FRNRAP. This chain's CDR3 is CASGLGPGQPQHF. The CDR3 DNA sequence: TGTGCTAGTGGTTTGGGCCCGGGGCAGCCCCAGCATTTT.

The rearrangement joins TRBV7-2 to TRBJ2-3; D unclear. Germline V gene data show CDR1 as SGHTA and CDR2 as FQGNSA. Trimming left V 1 base short and J 8 bases short, with 19 bases between. The CDR3 is 16 amino acids. CDR3 amino acids: CASSLDGFRVRGTQYF. The CDR3, as DNA: TGTGCCAGCAGCTTAGATGGTTTTCGAGTTAGAGGTACGCAGTATTTT.

The chain couples TRBV6-1 to TRBJ2-2; 11 nucleotides match TRBD2. Trimming cost V 4 bases and J 4 bases; bases outside gene matches: 5. In germline, CDR1 is MNHNS, CDR2 SASEGT. The CDR3 loop spans 16 amino acids. The CDR3 nucleotides read TGTGCCAGCAGTGGAGTAGCGGGAGGGTTCACCGGGGAGCTGTTTTTT. It yields the protein CASSGVAGGFTGELFF.

This chain connects TRBV27 to TRBJ2-4; 14 bases are a match to TRBD2. This CDR3 contains 22 residues. From germline, CDR1 is MNHEY and CDR2 SMNVEV (reference sequence). J gave up 0 bases and V 1 base, and 14 bases lay outside the gene matches. The CDR3 DNA sequence: TGTGCCAGCAGTTTATTATCGACTAGCGGGAGGGCCAATTCCCTAGCCAAAAACATTCAGTACTTC. It codes for CASSLLSTSGRANSLAKNIQYF.

The chain uses TRBV7-6 and TRBJ2-3, with 7 bases aligning to TRBD1. Germline V gives CDR1 SGHVS, CDR2 FNYEAQ. Trimming removed 1 base from V and 1 base from J; junction bases left unmatched: 5. This CDR3 has 16 amino acids. The CDR3 nucleotides are TGTGCCAGCAGCTTAGTATTTGGACAGGGCACAGATACGCAGTATTTT. This encodes CASSLVFGQGTDTQYF.

The genes are TRBV4-1 and TRBJ2-3; no definite D call. There are 15 residues in the CDR3. V was clipped by 1 base and J by 2 bases, with 10 bases between them. Germline V gene sequence: CDR1 MGHRA, CDR2 YSYEKL. DNA of the CDR3: TGCGCCAGCAGCCAAGGTCTAGTCTTCACAGATACGCAGTATTTT. It is translated as CASSQGLVFTDTQYF.

The chain recombines TRBV14 with TRBJ2-1; D perhaps matches TRBD2 (6 bases). Looked up from germline, CDR1 is SGHDN and CDR2 is FVKESK. This CDR3 has 17 residues. Trimming removed 4 bases at V and 3 bases at J, with 19 bases between. CDR3 nucleotides: TGTGCCAGCAGCCCCAGAATGGGACTTCTCTTCTACAATGAGCAGTTCTTC. This sequence encodes CASSPRMGLLFYNEQFF.

The chain joins TRBV30 to TRBJ2-3; D gene uncertain. In germline, CDR1 is GTSNPN, CDR2 SVGIG (reference sequence). The length of the CDR3 is 11 residues. The germline V and J ends were trimmed by 2 bases and 6 bases, with 6 bases remaining between them. The CDR3 bases are TGTGCCTGGAGTAACGAGGATACGCAGTATTTT. This sequence encodes CAWSNEDTQYF.

There are a few counts of this clone. The chain has TRBV11-3 and TRBJ2-5; D is perhaps TRBD1 (5 bases). In germline, CDR1 is SGHNT, CDR2 YENEEA. CDR3 size: 14 residues. V shed 3 bases and J shed 1 base, with 9 bases lying between them. CDR3 sequence: CASSFFDSQETQYF. The CDR3 DNA reads TGTGCCAGCAGCTTTTTTGACAGCCAAGAGACCCAGTACTTC.

This chain uses TRBV7-9 with TRBJ2-1; TRBD2 matches 8 bases. Germline V lookup: CDR1 SEHNR, CDR2 FQNEAQ (reference sequence). With 8 bases clipped from V and 7 bases from J, the junction kept 13 bases outside the gene matches. The CDR3 length is 15 residues. The chain's CDR3 is CASGIGRALGNEQFF. The DNA for the CDR3 is TGTGCCAGCGGTATCGGGAGGGCACTGGGTAATGAGCAGTTCTTC.

This chain links TRBV29-1 with TRBJ2-3; D is possibly TRBD1 or TRBD2 (5 bases each). Germline CDR1 SQVTM, CDR2 ANQGSEA. Trimming pared 5 bases from V and 0 bases from J, leaving 15 bases between. The CDR3 has 15 residues. CDR3 region: CSVLPGTASTDTQYF. DNA for the CDR3: TGCAGCGTTCTACCCGGGACGGCAAGCACAGATACGCAGTATTTT.

The rearrangement joins TRBV19 to TRBJ2-7, with 9 bases lining up with TRBD1. Germline-derived CDR1 and CDR2 are LNHDA and SQIVND (reference sequence). The CDR3 runs 14 residues. The V and J ends lost 7 bases and 6 bases, in that order; junction bases with no gene match: 10. The DNA for the CDR3 is TGTGCCAGTAATACCGGGACAGGGCAAGTCGAGCAGTACTTC. This translates into CASNTGTGQVEQYF. The variable domain in full, completed from reference TRBV19 and TRBJ2-7, reads DGGITQSPKYLFRKEGQNVTLSCEQNLNHDAMYWYRQDPGQGLRLIYYSQIVNDFQKGDIAEGYSVSREKKESFPLTVTSAQKNPTAFYLCASNTGTGQVEQYFGPGTRLTVT.

This clone came up a few times. This chain uses TRBV28 with TRBJ1-4, with D uncertain. V was clipped by 4 bases and J by 8 bases, with 14 bases between them. CDR1 and CDR2 from the germline V gene are MDHEN and SYDVKM. This CDR3 is 14 amino acids long. As DNA, the CDR3 is TGTGCCAGCAGTTCCCCAGACGGTAAAGAAAAACTGTTTTTT. Translation gives CASSSPDGKEKLFF.

The J gene is TRBJ2-7, the V gene TRBV12-5; D unclear. The CDR3 runs to 11 residues. Germline V CDR1 and CDR2: LGHNT, FRNRAP. Trimming pared 3 bases from V and 3 bases from J, leaving 3 bases between. CDR3 sequence: CASGFSYEQYF. CDR3 DNA sequence: TGTGCTAGTGGTTTCAGCTACGAGCAGTACTTC.

This clone appeared a few times. The DNA of the CDR3 is TGCGCCAGCAGTCCCCAGATTAACCAAGAGACCCAGTACTTC. It specifies CASSPQINQETQYF. The chain joins TRBV5-1 to TRBJ2-5, with unresolved D. Germline V gives CDR1 SGHRS, CDR2 YFSETQ. The CDR3 spans 14 residues. V shed 5 bases and J shed 0 bases, with 11 bases lying between them.

This clone was found a few times. Other DNA sequences within the sample encode an identical CDR3. The rearrangement joins TRBV9 to TRBJ2-2; D uncertain. CDR1 is SGDLS and CDR2 is YYNGEE in the germline V gene. The CDR3 is made up of 13 amino acids. V was clipped by 2 bases and J by 2 bases, with 4 bases between them. CDR3 coding DNA: TGTGCCAGCAGCGTGGGAAACACCGGGGAGCTGTTTTTT. Translating it yields CASSVGNTGELFF.

The V call is TRBV13, the J call TRBJ2-5; 8 bases map to TRBD1. The ends lost 5 bases at V and 5 bases at J; junction bases unmatched: 4. Germline CDR1 is PRHDT and CDR2 is FYEKMQ (reference sequence). The CDR3 spans 13 residues. CDR3 protein: CASSPQGAETQYF. The CDR3 DNA follows: TGTGCCAGCAGCCCTCAGGGGGCGGAGACCCAGTACTTC.

This clone was recorded a few times. This rearrangement joins TRBV4-1 to TRBJ2-5, with 9 bases fitting TRBD2. Germline V CDR1 and CDR2: MGHRA, YSYEKL. V was pared by 2 bases and J by 2 bases, with 3 bases of the junction left unmatched. The CDR3 covers 15 residues. The CDR3 sequence is CASSQLRGGQETQYF. The CDR3 coding sequence is TGCGCCAGCAGCCAACTGCGGGGGGGGCAAGAGACCCAGTACTTC.

There are a few counts of this clone. CDR3: CASSYSRGAIQNEQYV. The CDR3, as DNA: TGTGCCAGCAGTTACTCGAGAGGGGCCATACAGAACGAGCAGTACGTC. The rearrangement links TRBV6-6 to TRBJ2-7; D tentatively fits TRBD1 or TRBD2 (5 bases each). This CDR3 has 16 residues. Trimming took 0 bases from V and 5 from J, leaving 17 bases between them. Per the germline V gene, CDR1 is MNHNY and CDR2 is SVGAGI (reference sequence).

CDR3 region: CASSYTGDTEAFF. The DNA of the CDR3 is TGTGCCAGCAGCTACACAGGGGACACTGAAGCTTTCTTT. The chain is built from TRBV7-9 and TRBJ1-1; 7 bases match TRBD1. The length of the CDR3 is 13 residues. Losses at the gene ends were 4 bases for V and 3 bases for J; bases not matched to a gene: 2. Germline loops: CDR1 SEHNR, CDR2 FQNEAQ (reference sequence).